The sequence of this T cell receptor (beta chain) was determined in a study of blood T cell repertoires in COVID-19. At the level of the study: Acute-phase and convalescent COVID-19 samples originated in the United States, Italy and Spain. The analysed material was cDNA or gDNA that came from T cells, B-cell-depleted T cells, or PBMCs.

V was shortened by 6 bases and J by 4 bases, with 15 bases between the two germline ends. This CDR3 contains 15 residues. Per germline, CDR1 LNHDA and CDR2 SQIVND (reference sequence). Using immunoSEQ multiplex PCR, the repertoire was profiled, and TCRdb retains in-frame clones only, with some absent. This table holds 200,000 to 250,000 clones, 84% found once. This receptor was identified in a woman in her forties or fifties with active or convalescent COVID-19. Sequenced: peripheral blood. The chain employs TRBV19 and TRBJ2-2; D possibly corresponds to TRBD2 (6 bases). CDR3 in amino acids: CASRGVAALTGELFF. The CDR3 region has the DNA TGTGCCAGTAGGGGGGTAGCGGCTCTCACCGGGGAGCTGTTTTTT. The full variable domain, in which reference TRBV19 and TRBJ2-2 provide the parts outside the CDR3, is DGGITQSPKYLFRKEGQNVTLSCEQNLNHDAMYWYRQDPGQGLRLIYYSQIVNDFQKGDIAEGYSVSREKKESFPLTVTSAQKNPTAFYLCASRGVAALTGELFFGEGSRLTVL.